These 29 T cell receptor beta chains were all obtained from the same sample, sequenced in a study of OX40 agonist ivuxolimab in advanced cancers. Here immunoSEQ multiplex PCR was the method, and the copy in TCRdb shows in-frame clones only, minus some. The data contain tens of thousands of clones, 92% of them seen just once; the ten biggest clones take up 8.5% to 9%. Sequencing was performed on CD4+ or CD8+ T cells sorted from blood, taken in a trial of the OX40 agonist ivuxolimab. Receptors were obtained from an adult with an advanced solid tumor such as melanoma, head and neck, liver or kidney cancer.

This sequence joins TRBV9 and TRBJ2-1, with 8 bases aligning to TRBD2. The germline CDR1 and CDR2 sequences are SGDLS and YYNGEE. The junction had 4 bases not matched to a gene; V was cut back by 3 bases and J by 2 bases. This CDR3 is built from 15 residues. CDR3: CASSGERGTYNEQFF. DNA for the CDR3: TGTGCCAGCAGCGGGGAGCGGGGGACCTACAATGAGCAGTTCTTC.

The chain uses TRBV2 and TRBJ2-5; 11 bases align to TRBD1. Trimming cost V 7 bases and J 1 base; bases outside gene matches: 5. This CDR3 is 15 amino acids long. The germline V gene has CDR1 SNHLY and CDR2 FYNNEI. For the CDR3, the DNA is TGTGCCAGCACCTCCGGGACAGGGGGCCAAGAGACCCAGTACTTC. Protein product: CASTSGTGGQETQYF.

The chain joins TRBV9 to TRBJ2-1; the D is unclear. Germline V gene data show CDR1 as SGDLS and CDR2 as YYNGEE. V shed 4 bases and J shed 5 bases, with 4 bases lying between them. The CDR3 contains 11 residues. The CDR3 DNA reads as TGTGCCAGCAGCCCCCACAATGAGCAGTTCTTC. As protein: CASSPHNEQFF.

Of note for this clone: The sample holds other DNA sequences that translate to the same CDR3. This chain uses TRBV9 with TRBJ1-2; 8 nucleotides line up with TRBD1. CDR1 is SGDLS and CDR2 is YYNGEE in the germline V gene. This CDR3 has 13 residues. Unmatched junction bases numbered 5, after V lost 2 bases and J lost 8 bases. The CDR3 spells CASSVGQGRGYTF. CDR3 DNA: TGTGCCAGCAGCGTCGGACAGGGTAGAGGCTACACCTTC.

The chain is built from TRBV11-2 and TRBJ1-2; D call uncertain. The V and J ends lost 1 base and 4 bases respectively, with 7 bases between them. Germline CDR1 and CDR2: SGHAT and FQNNGV. The CDR3 consists of 13 residues. In DNA form, the CDR3 reads TGTGCCAGCAGCTTAGGGGTTAGCTATGGCTACACCTTC. This translates into CASSLGVSYGYTF.

V gene TRBV10-3 combines with J gene TRBJ2-7; 7 bases are a match to TRBD1. The CDR3 is 11 amino acids. In germline, CDR1 is ENHRY, CDR2 SYGVKD. V shed 10 bases and J 6 bases; nucleotides not matched to a gene: 6. As DNA, the CDR3 is TGTGCCACCAGACAGGGTCTCGAGCAGTACTTC. Translation: CATRQGLEQYF.

This chain connects TRBV4-1 to TRBJ1-1; TRBD1 matches 8 bases. The length of the CDR3 is 14 residues. The germline CDR1 and CDR2 sequences are MGHRA and YSYEKL. The trim removed 1 base at V and 5 bases at J, leaving 3 bases unmatched. The CDR3 spells CASSQGQGLTEAFF. CDR3 in DNA: TGCGCCAGCAGCCAAGGACAGGGGTTAACTGAAGCTTTCTTT.

This clone was found once. This chain uses TRBV5-6 with TRBJ2-7, with D unresolved. The CDR3 spans 14 residues. Germline CDR1 is SGHDT and CDR2 is YYEEEE. Trimming stripped 2 bases from V and 0 bases from J, with 9 bases between. CDR3 sequence reads: CASSFPSSSYEQYF. The CDR3 region has the DNA TGTGCCAGCAGCTTTCCCTCTAGCTCCTACGAGCAGTACTTC.

The V call is TRBV5-4, the J call TRBJ2-1; no reliable D call. CDR1 is SGHNT, CDR2 YYREEE, per germline (reference sequence). Trimming shortened V by 5 bases and J by 0 bases, and 6 bases separated the two germline ends. CDR3 length equals 13 residues. The CDR3 DNA follows: TGTGCCAGCAGTTTAAGCTCCTACAATGAGCAGTTCTTC. Translating it yields CASSLSSYNEQFF.

The V gene is TRBV9, the J gene TRBJ1-6, with D tentatively TRBD1 (6 bases). V was pared by 4 bases and J by 12 bases, with 14 bases between. Germline CDR1 SGDLS, CDR2 YYNGEE. CDR3 length: 13 residues. The CDR3 here is CASSPRTEQPLHF. As DNA, the CDR3 is TGTGCCAGCAGCCCCCGGACAGAACAACCCCTCCACTTT.

The V call is TRBV30, the J call TRBJ2-1; D uncertain. This CDR3 has 11 amino acids. Per the germline V gene, CDR1 is GTSNPN and CDR2 is SVGIG (reference sequence). V was pared by 2 bases and J by 12 bases, with 11 bases between. The CDR3 region has the DNA TGTGCCTGGAGTTACCAGATGGGGCAGTTCTTC. This sequence encodes CAWSYQMGQFF.

V gene TRBV5-4 combines with J gene TRBJ1-2; no clear D. The CDR3 is 13 residues long. Per the germline V gene, CDR1 is SGHNT and CDR2 is YYREEE (reference sequence). Trimming took off 4 bases at V and 3 bases at J, with 10 bases between the two ends. The CDR3 DNA reads as TGTGCCAGCAGCCTAGGAACGGACTATGGCTACACCTTC. The encoded protein is CASSLGTDYGYTF.

The genes are TRBV5-6 and TRBJ1-2; 9 positions match TRBD1. Germline loops: CDR1 SGHDT, CDR2 YYEEEE. V lost 2 bases, J lost 4 bases, and 3 bases stayed unmatched. The CDR3 runs 14 residues. In DNA, the CDR3 is TGTGCCAGCAGCTTCCCGACAGGGGGCTATGGCTACACCTTC. Translation: CASSFPTGGYGYTF.

J is TRBJ1-6 and V is TRBV19; perhaps TRBD1 as D (5 bases). Trimming removed 5 bases from V and 3 bases from J, with 11 bases in between. The germline V gene has CDR1 LNHDA and CDR2 SQIVND (reference sequence). The CDR3 consists of 15 residues. The CDR3 reads CASSRSRDYNSPLHF. CDR3 DNA sequence: TGTGCCAGTAGTCGATCCAGGGACTATAATTCACCCCTCCACTTT.

The chain uses TRBV5-5 and TRBJ2-2; either TRBD1 or TRBD2 may supply D (5 bases each). This CDR3 spans 16 amino acids. Trimming removed 5 bases from V and 5 bases from J, with 19 bases in between. The germline CDR1 and CDR2 sequences are SGHKS and YYEKEE (reference sequence). Written as DNA, the CDR3 is TGTGCCAGCAGATGGGGGACGGTTGGAGAAACCGGGGAGCTGTTTTTT. Its protein product is CASRWGTVGETGELFF.

The gene calls are TRBV9 and TRBJ2-7, with a possible D match to TRBD2 (5 bases). CDR1 SGDLS and CDR2 YYNGEE come from the germline V gene. The length of the CDR3 is 13 residues. The V end lost 2 bases, the J end lost 2 bases, and 8 bases lay between the germline ends. The CDR3: CASSVGIAYEQYF. CDR3 sequence (DNA): TGTGCCAGCAGCGTCGGGATTGCCTACGAGCAGTACTTC.

J is TRBJ1-5 and V is TRBV15; 10 bases agree with TRBD1. Germline V lookup: CDR1 LNHNV, CDR2 YYDKDF (reference sequence). Trimming at V came to 5 bases and at J to 7 bases, leaving 5 bases not matched to a gene. The CDR3 has 14 amino acids. CDR3 nucleotide sequence: TGTGCCACCAGCGGCGACAGGGGGCACCAGCCCCAGCATTTT. The encoded protein is CATSGDRGHQPQHF.

The chain couples TRBV6-5 to TRBJ2-5; D gene unclear. CDR3 length: 12 residues. CDR1 and CDR2 from the germline V gene are MNHEY and SVGAGI. V shed 0 bases and J shed 6 bases, with 5 bases lying between them. Here the CDR3 reads CASSYSGQTQYF. CDR3 DNA: TGTGCCAGCAGTTACTCCGGCCAGACCCAGTACTTC.

The rearrangement uses TRBV19 and TRBJ1-1; D is possibly TRBD1 (5 bases). The CDR3 has 13 amino acids. In germline, CDR1 is LNHDA, CDR2 SQIVND (reference sequence). V was pared by 5 bases and J by 1 base, with 8 bases between. CDR3 bases: TGTGCCAGTAGTTTGGGGGGGAACACTGAAGCTTTCTTT. Its protein is CASSLGGNTEAFF.

V usage is TRBV19 and J usage is TRBJ1-1, with D perhaps TRBD1 (6 bases). V lost 2 bases to trimming and J lost 6 bases, with 22 bases between them. Germline V gives CDR1 LNHDA, CDR2 SQIVND (reference sequence). This CDR3 has 17 amino acids. The CDR3 region has the DNA TGTGCCAGTAGTATAAGGGCCAGGGGAAGTTTGGTGGCTGAAGCTTTCTTT. Protein sequence: CASSIRARGSLVAEAFF.

This chain links TRBV9 with TRBJ2-1; 8 bases align to TRBD2. CDR3 length equals 15 residues. V gave up 0 bases and J gave up 6 bases; unmatched junction bases: 5. Germline CDR1 and CDR2: SGDLS and YYNGEE. The CDR3 bases are TGTGCCAGCAGCGTAGACGGGGGGGACCCCAATGAGCAGTTCTTC. Its translation: CASSVDGGDPNEQFF.

The J gene is TRBJ2-1, the V gene TRBV7-9; 8 bases are shared with TRBD2. The CDR3 sequence is 16 residues long. Looked up from germline, CDR1 is SEHNR and CDR2 is FQNEAQ (reference sequence). V gave up 4 bases and J gave up 0 bases; unmatched junction bases: 5. CDR3 nucleotide sequence: TGTGCCAGCAGCTATAGCGGGGTCAGCTCCTACAATGAGCAGTTCTTC. Translated: CASSYSGVSSYNEQFF.

The chain recombines TRBV9 with TRBJ2-2, with 13 bases lining up with TRBD2. Trimming removed 0 bases from V and 3 bases from J; junction bases left unmatched: 11. Germline CDR1 SGDLS, CDR2 YYNGEE. The CDR3 spans 20 residues. CDR3 nucleotides: TGTGCCAGCAGCGTAGCTACCCTGACTAGCGGGGGGCCTTACACCGGGGAGCTGTTTTTT. It translates to CASSVATLTSGGPYTGELFF.

The chain carries TRBV9 and TRBJ2-7; D might be TRBD2 (6 bases). The CDR3 totals 14 residues. The V gene lost 3 bases and the J gene lost 4 bases, with 14 bases spanning the gap. Germline CDR1 is SGDLS and CDR2 is YYNGEE. CDR3 region: CASSEGLSGYEQYF. CDR3 sequence (DNA): TGTGCCAGCAGCGAGGGACTGAGCGGGTACGAGCAGTACTTC.

The chain couples TRBV30 to TRBJ2-7; possible D gene TRBD2, 6 bases. The germline V gene encodes CDR1 GTSNPN and CDR2 SVGIG (reference sequence). V was trimmed by 3 bases and J by 6 bases, leaving 9 bases between them. The CDR3 length is 11 residues. The CDR3 sequence is CAWSEGGEQYF. CDR3 DNA sequence: TGTGCCTGGAGCGAGGGAGGCGAGCAGTACTTC.

V gene TRBV10-3 combines with J gene TRBJ1-4, with D uncertain. V lost 2 bases, J lost 0 bases, and 25 bases lay in between. Germline values: CDR1 ENHRY, CDR2 SYGVKD. The CDR3 runs to 21 residues. The CDR3 loop is CAISEEGGPFTPVATNEKLFF. CDR3 DNA sequence: TGTGCCATCAGTGAGGAGGGCGGACCGTTCACACCAGTTGCAACTAATGAAAAACTGTTTTTT.

The table lists this clone with a few counts. The chain joins TRBV4-1 to TRBJ1-6; D gene ambiguous. Looked up from germline, CDR1 is MGHRA and CDR2 is YSYEKL. This CDR3 comprises 14 residues. Trimming left V 1 base short and J 8 bases short, with 9 bases between. This chain's CDR3 is CASSQVQEHSPLHF. The CDR3 nucleotides are TGCGCCAGCAGCCAAGTTCAGGAACATTCACCCCTCCACTTT.

The rearrangement links TRBV29-1 to TRBJ2-7; possibly TRBD2 for D (6 bases). CDR3 length: 13 amino acids. The V end lost 1 base, the J end lost 2 bases, and 9 bases lay between the germline ends. In germline, CDR1 is SQVTM, CDR2 ANQGSEA. The CDR3 nucleotides are TGCAGCGTTGAAGGAGGGGAGGCCTACGAGCAGTACTTC. It encodes CSVEGGEAYEQYF.

The CDR3 loop reads CASSEFGTDTQYF. CDR3 bases: TGTGCCAGCAGTGAATTCGGGACAGATACGCAGTATTTT. The chain carries TRBV25-1 and TRBJ2-3; D is ambiguous. Trimming removed 1 base at V and 3 bases at J, with 5 bases between. Germline CDR1 MGHDK, CDR2 SYGVNS. This CDR3 contains 13 residues.